The T cell receptor beta chain described here comes from a study of radiotherapy plus CTLA-4 blockade in lung cancer. On the study more broadly: Disease control was seen in 30% to 35% of patients, objective responses in about 18%.

V dropped 0 bases and J dropped 4 bases, with 7 bases sitting between them. Germline V gene sequence: CDR1 SGDLS, CDR2 YYNGEE. This CDR3 spans 13 amino acids. This table comes from immunoSEQ multiplex PCR, and its TCRdb copy is limited to in-frame clones, with some not included. In the table there are about 88,000 clones, approximately 79% of which are singletons. The chain employs TRBV9 and TRBJ1-1; the D is unclear. This clonotype was obtained from a human donor with non-small cell lung cancer that progressed on radiotherapy plus ipilimumab. This specimen was peripheral blood, taken from a patient treated with radiotherapy plus ipilimumab. The CDR3 sequence: CASSVGPGTEAFF. CDR3 coding DNA: TGTGCCAGCAGCGTAGGGCCAGGCACTGAAGCTTTCTTT.